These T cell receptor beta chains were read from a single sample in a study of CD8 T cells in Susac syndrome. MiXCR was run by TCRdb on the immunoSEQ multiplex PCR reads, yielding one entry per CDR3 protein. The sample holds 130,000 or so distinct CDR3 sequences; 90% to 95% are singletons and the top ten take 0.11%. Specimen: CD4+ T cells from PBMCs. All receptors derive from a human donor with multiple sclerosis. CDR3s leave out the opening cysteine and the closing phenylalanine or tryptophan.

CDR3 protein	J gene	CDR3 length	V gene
SVEDPPRDSGANVLT	TRBJ2-6	15	TRBV29-1
ASSQWTSGYQETQY	TRBJ2-5	14	TRBV11-1
ASSPGPSSGNTIY	TRBJ1-3	13	TRBV28
ASSHGYGNRANEQF	TRBJ2-1	14	TRBV3-1
ASSRQENTEAF	TRBJ1-1	11	TRBV18
ASSLGAATGANVLT	TRBJ2-6	14	TRBV5-1
ASSLFEGAYEQY	TRBJ2-7	12	TRBV18
ASSKADPGLETQY	TRBJ2-5	13	TRBV21-1
SAREDGGKLF	TRBJ1-4	10	TRBV20-1
ASSPGETQY	TRBJ2-5	9	TRBV18
ASSYNRIVSYNEQF	TRBJ2-1	14	TRBV6-5
ASSRQGDTEAF	TRBJ1-1	11	TRBV18
ASSPGTAYEQY	TRBJ2-7	11	TRBV18
SVEDGGKELF	TRBJ2-2	10	TRBV29-1
ASSVRLLYEQY	TRBJ2-7	11	TRBV11-2
SARGSGTANSPLH	TRBJ1-6	13	TRBV20-1
ATSAPQRYNEQF	TRBJ2-1	12	TRBV24-1
ASSYSGSGGVYNEQF	TRBJ2-1	15	TRBV6-2/TRBV6-3
SARTRDTYSGNTIY	TRBJ1-3	14	TRBV20-1
ASSSPGNTIY	TRBJ1-3	10	TRBV4-2
ASSIARGPMNQPQH	TRBJ1-5	14	TRBV19
ASSQAGGSLAYGYT	TRBJ1-2	14	TRBV9
ATSDPDRYQETQY	TRBJ2-5	13	TRBV24-1
ASRAPRILYNSPLH	TRBJ1-6	14	TRBV28
SAQRDRSTDTQY	TRBJ2-3	12	TRBV29-1
ASSLDRAGNEQF	TRBJ2-1	12	TRBV18
SVAKEGTDTQY	TRBJ2-3	11	TRBV29-1
ASSSGAPLGYT	TRBJ1-2	11	TRBV2
ASSQEAGPANYGYT	TRBJ1-2	14	TRBV23-1
ASSSRNEQF	TRBJ2-1	9	TRBV6-2/TRBV6-3
ASSWGGGQPQH	TRBJ1-5	11	TRBV28
ASRHQATGSDYEQY	TRBJ2-7	14	TRBV27
ASSISGYGTGGMNTEAF	TRBJ1-1	17	TRBV7-8
ASSLPGLAGGRGDTQY	TRBJ2-3	16	TRBV28
ASSLVAGSEKLF	TRBJ1-4	12	TRBV5-1
ASSQTPPGQGGLSTDTQY	TRBJ2-3	18	TRBV23-1
ASTRTGPSGANVLT	TRBJ2-6	14	TRBV28
ASSQIQGTNQPQH	TRBJ1-5	13	TRBV4-1
SASPRLAGNEQF	TRBJ2-1	12	TRBV20-1
ASSLSDYGYT	TRBJ1-2	10	TRBV12-3/TRBV12-4
ASSKALVGDTDTQY	TRBJ2-3	14	TRBV21-1
ASSQLNTIY	TRBJ1-3	9	TRBV23-1
ASSVGAATYNEQF	TRBJ2-1	13	TRBV24-1
ASSLYTSPPNEQF	TRBJ2-1	13	TRBV5-1
ASSYSDLNNEQF	TRBJ2-1	12	TRBV6-2/TRBV6-3
SVDGGTGKGYGYT	TRBJ1-2	13	TRBV29-1
ASSGPPRAAEAF	TRBJ1-1	12	TRBV28
SVEVQGARSYGYT	TRBJ1-2	13	TRBV29-1
ASSQPPTRGQETQY	TRBJ2-5	14	TRBV19
SRIGTGGSGQY	TRBJ2-3	11	TRBV29-1
SARMGAANRRQPQH	TRBJ1-5	14	TRBV20-1
ASSYDRGDGNTIY	TRBJ1-3	13	TRBV6-5